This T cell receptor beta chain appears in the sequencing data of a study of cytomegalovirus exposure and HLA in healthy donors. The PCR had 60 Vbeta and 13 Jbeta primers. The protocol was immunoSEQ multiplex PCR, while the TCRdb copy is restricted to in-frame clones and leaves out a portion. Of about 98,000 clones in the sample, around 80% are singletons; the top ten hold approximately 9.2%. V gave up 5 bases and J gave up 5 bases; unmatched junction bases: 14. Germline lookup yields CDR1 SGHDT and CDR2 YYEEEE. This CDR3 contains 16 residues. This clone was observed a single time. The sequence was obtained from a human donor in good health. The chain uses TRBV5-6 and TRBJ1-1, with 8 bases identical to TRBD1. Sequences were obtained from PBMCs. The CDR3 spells CASRRRPTGVTTEAFF. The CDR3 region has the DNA TGTGCCAGCAGGCGGAGGCCGACAGGGGTAACGACTGAAGCTTTCTTT.